This T cell receptor beta chain is from a study of blood T cell repertoires in COVID-19. Libraries were prepared by immunoSEQ multiplex PCR; TCRdb keeps only in-frame clonotypes and omits some of them. The profile shows some 170,000 clones, 60% to 85% of them singletons. CDR1 and CDR2 (germline): SEHNR, FQNEAQ (reference sequence). The CDR3 is 16 amino acids. The ends were cut back, 4 bases at V and 3 bases at J, with 16 bases in the middle. Sequencing was done on a sample of peripheral blood. The chain has TRBV7-9 and TRBJ1-3; TRBD1 is a possible D gene (6 bases). The receptor's source is a woman aged 45-60 years with active or convalescent COVID-19. The CDR3 DNA reads TGTGCCAGCAGCTCGAATACAGGGTACGGTGGAAACACCATATATTTT. It codes for CASSSNTGYGGNTIYF.